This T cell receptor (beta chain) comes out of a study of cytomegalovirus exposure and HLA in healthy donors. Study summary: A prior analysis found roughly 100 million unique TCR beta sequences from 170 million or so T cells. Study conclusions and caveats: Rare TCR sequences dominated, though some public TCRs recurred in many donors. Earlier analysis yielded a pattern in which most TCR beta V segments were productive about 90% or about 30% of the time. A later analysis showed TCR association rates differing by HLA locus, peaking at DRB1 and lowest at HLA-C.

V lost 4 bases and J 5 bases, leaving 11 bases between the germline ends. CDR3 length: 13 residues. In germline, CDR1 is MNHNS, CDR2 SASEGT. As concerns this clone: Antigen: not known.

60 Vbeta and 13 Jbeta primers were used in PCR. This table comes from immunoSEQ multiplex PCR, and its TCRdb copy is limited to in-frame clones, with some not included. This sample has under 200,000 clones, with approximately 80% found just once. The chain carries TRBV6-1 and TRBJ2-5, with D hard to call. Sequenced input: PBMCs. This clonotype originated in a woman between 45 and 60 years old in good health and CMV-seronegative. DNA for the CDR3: TGTGCCAGCAGTGGGGCCCTCTTGGAGACCCAGTACTTC. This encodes CASSGALLETQYF.